This TCR beta chain was profiled in a study of blood T cell repertoires in COVID-19. Background on the study: The study drew acute and convalescent COVID-19 samples from the United States, Italy and Spain.

The method was immunoSEQ multiplex PCR; TCRdb's version includes in-frame clones alone and lacks a portion of them. The sample lists roughly 43,000 clones; around 86% were seen once. The sample consisted of peripheral blood. The source of this sequence is a man between 60 and 75 years old with active COVID-19.

The CDR3 nucleotides are TGTGCCTGGAGCGTCAGGGGGGTACGGCTACATGAAAAACTGTTTTTT. Translating it yields CAWSVRGVRLHEKLFF. The V gene is TRBV30, the J gene TRBJ1-4, with 7 bases lining up with TRBD1. V lost 3 bases, J lost 6 bases, and 13 bases stayed unmatched. The CDR3 has 16 residues. CDR1 and CDR2 (germline): GTSNPN, SVGIG (reference sequence).